The 30 T cell receptor beta chains reported below all come from one sample, sequenced in a study of blood T cell repertoires in COVID-19. The assay was immunoSEQ multiplex PCR, and TCRdb's table has in-frame clones only and misses some. The repertoire consists of about 320,000 clones, with more than 70% occurring once and the leading ten covering roughly 1.1%. Input material: peripheral blood. These receptors were obtained from a woman between 50 and 59 years old with acute or convalescent COVID-19.

The genes are TRBV6-1 and TRBJ1-2, with TRBD1 matching over 7 bases. V lost 0 bases to trimming and J lost 2 bases; unmatched junction nucleotides: 3. The CDR3 has 15 amino acids. The germline gives CDR1 MNHNS, CDR2 SASEGT. DNA of the CDR3: TGTGCCAGCAGTGAAGCGCAGACAGGGAACTATGGCTACACCTTC. This translates into CASSEAQTGNYGYTF.

This rearrangement joins TRBV25-1 to TRBJ1-3, with D unresolved. CDR1 is MGHDK and CDR2 is SYGVNS in the germline V gene. The CDR3 extends over 13 amino acids. The germline V and J ends were trimmed by 6 bases and 1 base, with 7 bases remaining between them. The CDR3 coding sequence is TGTGCCAGCAGCTCCGGGTCTGGAAACACCATATATTTT. Translated, it gives CASSSGSGNTIYF.

The chain uses TRBV29-1 and TRBJ1-1; the D gene is possibly TRBD1 (5 bases). Per the germline V gene, CDR1 is SQVTM and CDR2 is ANQGSEA. CDR3 length: 13 amino acids. V was clipped by 8 bases and J by 0 bases, with 13 bases between them. In nucleotides, the CDR3 is TGCAGCTCTCCGGGGACTTTGAACACTGAAGCTTTCTTT. Translated, it gives CSSPGTLNTEAFF. Full variable domain (missing parts from reference TRBV29-1 and TRBJ1-1): SAVISQKPSRDICQRGTSLTIQCQVDSQVTMMFWYRQQPGQSLTLIATANQGSEATYESGFVIDKFPISRPNLTFSTLTVSNMSPEDSSIYLCSSPGTLNTEAFFGQGTRLTVV.

The chain has TRBV30 and TRBJ2-1, with 10 bases identical to TRBD2. The junction had 8 bases not matched to a gene; V was cut back by 1 base and J by 8 bases. Germline CDR1 is GTSNPN and CDR2 is SVGIG (reference sequence). This CDR3 has 15 amino acids. For the CDR3, the DNA is TGTGCCTGGAGTGCCCTAGCGGGAGTTATCGATGAGCAGTTCTTC. Translation gives CAWSALAGVIDEQFF.

The chain is built from TRBV6-4 and TRBJ1-2, with 7 bases identical to TRBD1. J lost 6 bases, V lost 0 bases, and 1 base had no gene match. Germline lookup yields CDR1 MRHNA and CDR2 SNTAGT. The CDR3 has 13 amino acids. CDR3 region: CASSDSTGNGYTF. CDR3 DNA: TGTGCCAGCAGTGACTCGACAGGGAATGGCTACACCTTC.

CDR3 sequence: CASSPGDRAFYEQYF. CDR3 DNA: TGTGCCAGCAGCCCTGGGGACAGGGCGTTCTACGAGCAGTACTTC. The chain employs TRBV11-2 and TRBJ2-7, with TRBD1 identical over 9 bases. CDR1 is SGHAT, CDR2 FQNNGV, per germline. The CDR3 sequence is 15 residues long. The ends lost 5 bases at V and 3 bases at J; junction bases unmatched: 8.

The chain employs TRBV9 and TRBJ2-1; 7 nucleotides align to TRBD2. CDR1 and CDR2 (germline): SGDLS, YYNGEE. This CDR3 has 15 residues. With 0 bases clipped from V and 3 bases from J, the junction kept 3 bases outside the gene matches. CDR3 sequence reads: CASSVGWEGYNEQFF. The CDR3 DNA reads as TGTGCCAGCAGCGTAGGATGGGAGGGCTACAATGAGCAGTTCTTC.

A note on this clone: Other DNA variants within this sample encode the same CDR3. The V call is TRBV10-3, the J call TRBJ1-1, with 7 bases matching TRBD1. Trimming took 0 bases from V and 6 from J; bases not matched to a gene: 1. The germline gives CDR1 ENHRY, CDR2 SYGVKD. CDR3 size: 13 residues. CDR3 sequence: CAISESGQPEAFF. The CDR3 coding sequence is TGTGCCATCAGTGAGTCGGGACAGCCTGAAGCTTTCTTT.

This clone was seen only a few times. This chain joins TRBV25-1 and TRBJ1-5, with TRBD1 as a possible D gene (5 bases). The length of the CDR3 is 13 residues. Germline V CDR1 and CDR2: MGHDK, SYGVNS. Trimming shortened V by 4 bases and J by 3 bases, and 7 bases separated the two germline ends. CDR3 sequence: CASSARANQPQHF. The CDR3 nucleotides are TGTGCCAGCAGTGCCAGGGCCAATCAGCCCCAGCATTTT. Filled out from reference TRBV25-1 and TRBJ1-5, the complete variable domain reads EADIYQTPRYLVIGTGKKITLECSQTMGHDKMYWYQQDPGMELHLIHYSYGVNSTEKGDLSSESTVSRIRTEHFPLTLESARPSHTSQYLCASSARANQPQHFGDGTRLSIL.

This sequence joins TRBV5-6 and TRBJ1-4, with TRBD1 as a possible D gene (6 bases). There are 16 residues in the CDR3. The V and J ends lost 6 bases and 1 base respectively, with 16 bases between them. CDR1 and CDR2 (germline): SGHDT, YYEEEE. The DNA of the CDR3 is TGTGCCAGCACCCATAGGGGGGGGCGAACTAATGAAAAACTGTTTTTT. It is translated as CASTHRGGRTNEKLFF.

The count of this clone is one. The chain combines TRBV5-4 with TRBJ2-1; 10 nucleotides agree with TRBD2. This CDR3 has 16 amino acids. V dropped 5 bases and J dropped 7; count of bases not matched to a gene: 12. CDR1 is SGHNT, CDR2 YYREEE, per germline (reference sequence). This CDR3 is CASSFLSGGAGNEQFF. In DNA, the CDR3 is TGTGCCAGCAGTTTTTTAAGCGGGGGGGCCGGGAATGAGCAGTTCTTC.

This clone was seen only a few times. This rearrangement joins TRBV4-1 to TRBJ1-5, with unresolved D. This CDR3 has 15 amino acids. V was trimmed by 10 bases and J by 4 bases, leaving 20 bases between them. CDR1 and CDR2 from the germline V gene are MGHRA and YSYEKL. This CDR3 reads CATGREEGWNQPQHF. The CDR3 DNA reads TGCGCCACCGGCCGGGAGGAGGGTTGGAATCAGCCCCAGCATTTT.

This rearrangement joins TRBV7-2 to TRBJ1-2, with D possibly TRBD1 on 5 matching bases. The CDR3 runs 16 residues. Trimming stripped 0 bases from V and 6 bases from J, with 17 bases between. The V gene's germline CDR1 is SGHTA and CDR2 FQGNSA. The CDR3 DNA reads as TGTGCCAGCAGCTTAGCGCCGACAGTCGTCTCGGATGGCTACACCTTC. It codes for CASSLAPTVVSDGYTF.

The V gene is TRBV6-1, the J gene TRBJ2-1, with a tentative D call TRBD2 (5 bases). Germline V gene data show CDR1 as MNHNS and CDR2 as SASEGT. The CDR3 runs to 12 residues. V lost 2 bases and J 6 bases, leaving 5 bases between the germline ends. The CDR3 DNA reads TGTGCCAGCAGTGAACGGGGCAATGAGCAGTTCTTC. Protein: CASSERGNEQFF.

The V gene is TRBV7-9, the J gene TRBJ2-2; TRBD1 is a possible D gene (5 bases). The V and J ends lost 3 bases and 4 bases respectively, with 12 bases between them. Germline CDR1 and CDR2: SEHNR and FQNEAQ (reference sequence). CDR3 length: 15 residues. CDR3 residues: CASSLPGRGTGELFF. The CDR3 coding sequence is TGTGCCAGCAGCTTGCCAGGGCGCGGCACCGGGGAGCTGTTTTTT.

This clone was recorded many times. This same CDR3 is encoded by further DNA sequences in the sample. The chain recombines TRBV5-4 with TRBJ1-1; D is unresolved. Germline values: CDR1 SGHNT, CDR2 YYREEE (reference sequence). The ends were cut back, 0 bases at V and 1 base at J, with 10 bases in the middle. The CDR3 has 15 residues. CDR3 residues: CASSLDRAGNTEAFF. The DNA for the CDR3 is TGTGCCAGCAGCTTGGATCGGGCGGGGAACACTGAAGCTTTCTTT.

This chain links TRBV6-1 with TRBJ1-3; D is ambiguous. The V gene lost 5 bases and the J gene lost 0 bases, with 11 bases spanning the gap. Germline V gene sequence: CDR1 MNHNS, CDR2 SASEGT. The CDR3 totals 15 residues. CDR3 protein: CASSFPPSSGNTIYF. CDR3 sequence (DNA): TGTGCCAGCAGTTTTCCTCCCAGCTCTGGAAACACCATATATTTT.

A word on this clone: The identical CDR3 is also encoded by other nucleotide sequences in the sample. CDR3 DNA sequence: TGTGCCAGCAGTTCACAGGGGGGGGGAGGGTTTGACAATGAGCAGTTCTTC. This codes for CASSSQGGGGFDNEQFF. The gene calls are TRBV28 and TRBJ2-1; a possible D gene is TRBD1 (8 bases). CDR3 length: 17 amino acids. From germline, CDR1 is MDHEN and CDR2 SYDVKM. Trimming cost V 4 bases and J 5 bases, with 21 bases left between them. Together with reference TRBV28 and TRBJ2-1, the CDR3 gives the full variable domain: DVKVTQSSRYLVKRTGEKVFLECVQDMDHENMFWYRQDPGLGLRLIYFSYDVKMKEKGDIPEGYSVSREKKERFSLILESASTNQTSMYLCASSSQGGGGFDNEQFFGPGTRLTVL.

The chain is built from TRBV30 and TRBJ1-1, with TRBD1 as a possible D gene (6 bases). V dropped 4 bases and J dropped 4 bases, with 16 bases sitting between them. Germline V gives CDR1 GTSNPN, CDR2 SVGIG (reference sequence). The CDR3 length is 14 residues. The CDR3 sequence: CAWTPGGTGTEAFF. The CDR3, as DNA: TGTGCCTGGACCCCTGGGGGCACCGGCACTGAAGCTTTCTTT.

This clone turned up a few times. The chain links TRBV5-1 to TRBJ2-7, with 10 bases fitting TRBD2. CDR1 and CDR2 (germline): SGHRS, YFSETQ. CDR3 length: 18 amino acids. After removal of 5 bases from V and 4 bases from J, the junction contained 18 bases not matched to a gene. CDR3 DNA: TGCGCCAGCAGGCGGGACTCCTGGGCTAGCGGGGGATCTTACGAGCAGTACTTC. Encoded protein: CASRRDSWASGGSYEQYF.

This chain uses TRBV10-3 with TRBJ1-2, with 8 nucleotides matching TRBD1. This CDR3 contains 14 residues. V lost 0 bases, J lost 8 bases, and 5 bases stayed unmatched. Germline loops: CDR1 ENHRY, CDR2 SYGVKD. CDR3 residues: CAISESAGGAGYTF. The CDR3 DNA is TGTGCCATCAGTGAGTCAGCAGGGGGCGCCGGCTACACCTTC.

This clone has a single count. This chain joins TRBV20-1 and TRBJ2-5; tentative D call: TRBD1 (6 bases). CDR3 length: 11 residues. The V end was cut by 7 bases, the J end by 1 base, with 7 bases between. The germline V gene encodes CDR1 DFQATT and CDR2 SNEGSKA (reference sequence). The CDR3 sequence: CSGQAQETQYF. The CDR3 region has the DNA TGCAGTGGACAGGCCCAAGAGACCCAGTACTTC.

CDR3 in amino acids: CASSMGDTTDTQYF. In DNA form, the CDR3 reads TGTGCCAGTAGTATGGGAGACACCACAGATACGCAGTATTTT. The chain is built from TRBV19 and TRBJ2-3, with D maybe TRBD2 (5 bases). The CDR3 runs 14 residues. From germline, CDR1 is LNHDA and CDR2 SQIVND (reference sequence). V dropped 3 bases and J dropped 2 bases, with 9 bases sitting between them.

V is TRBV7-9 and J is TRBJ2-2, with 7 bases lining up with TRBD1. The ends lost 5 bases at V and 0 bases at J; junction bases unmatched: 3. CDR3 size: 15 residues. Germline values: CDR1 SEHNR, CDR2 FQNEAQ (reference sequence). CDR3 in amino acids: CASSPQGANTGELFF. CDR3 coding DNA: TGTGCCAGCAGCCCCCAGGGGGCGAACACCGGGGAGCTGTTTTTT.

This sequence joins TRBV5-1 and TRBJ1-3; D gene uncertain. Germline V gives CDR1 SGHRS, CDR2 YFSETQ. V lost 0 bases and J lost 1, with 5 bases in between. The CDR3 has 14 amino acids. The CDR3 DNA sequence: TGCGCCAGCAGCTTGGGGACTTCTGGAAACACCATATATTTT. This encodes CASSLGTSGNTIYF.

The rearrangement joins TRBV5-3 to TRBJ1-2; 7 nucleotides match TRBD1. TRBV5-3 is identified as an open reading frame with a role that is uncertain. This CDR3 is built from 13 residues. With 4 bases clipped from V and 8 bases from J, the junction kept 8 bases outside the gene matches. The CDR3 bases are TGTGCCAGAAGCGCCGGGACAGCTCACGGCTACACCTTC. Its translation is CARSAGTAHGYTF.

The V and J genes are TRBV7-9 and TRBJ1-1; 7 nucleotides agree with TRBD1. The CDR3 has 14 residues. Per the germline V gene, CDR1 is SEHNR and CDR2 is FQNEAQ (reference sequence). V lost 5 bases to trimming and J lost 1 base; unmatched junction nucleotides: 4. The CDR3 protein is CASSLRQGNTEAFF. CDR3 DNA sequence: TGTGCCAGCAGCCTTCGACAGGGGAACACTGAAGCTTTCTTT.

CDR3 protein: CASSFEGTEAFF. CDR3 nucleotides: TGTGCCAGCAGTTTCGAGGGGACAGAAGCTTTCTTT. J is TRBJ1-1 and V is TRBV2; D is perhaps TRBD1 (6 bases). Germline CDR1 and CDR2: SNHLY and FYNNEI. Trimming removed 5 bases from V and 8 bases from J, with 12 bases in between. The CDR3 length is 12 residues.

The chain is built from TRBV6-5 and TRBJ1-1, with D maybe TRBD1 (6 bases). The germline CDR1 and CDR2 sequences are MNHEY and SVGAGI. Trimming took off 0 bases at V and 5 bases at J, with 7 bases between the two ends. The CDR3 is made up of 13 amino acids. CDR3 protein: CASSYSQGTEAFF. The CDR3 DNA reads TGTGCCAGCAGTTACTCGCAGGGGACTGAAGCTTTCTTT.

The chain combines TRBV12-5 with TRBJ2-5; D gene ambiguous. The V end lost 6 bases, the J end lost 1 base, and 9 bases lay between the germline ends. This CDR3 is 13 amino acids long. The germline CDR1 and CDR2 sequences are LGHNT and FRNRAP. CDR3 nucleotides: TGTGCTAGTGGGCAAGCAACCCAAGAGACCCAGTACTTC. It is translated as CASGQATQETQYF.